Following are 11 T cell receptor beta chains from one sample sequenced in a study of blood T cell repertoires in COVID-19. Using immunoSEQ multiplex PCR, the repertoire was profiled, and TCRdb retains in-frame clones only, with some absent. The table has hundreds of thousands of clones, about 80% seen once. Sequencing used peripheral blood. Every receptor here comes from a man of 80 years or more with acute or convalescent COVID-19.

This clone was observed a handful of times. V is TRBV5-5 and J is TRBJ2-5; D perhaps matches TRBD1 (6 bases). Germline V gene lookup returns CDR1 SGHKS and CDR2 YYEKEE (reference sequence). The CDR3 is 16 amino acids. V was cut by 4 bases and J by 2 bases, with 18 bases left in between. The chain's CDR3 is CASSVRRDTLQETQYF. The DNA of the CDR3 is TGTGCCAGCAGCGTCCGCCGGGACACCCTTCAAGAGACCCAGTACTTC.

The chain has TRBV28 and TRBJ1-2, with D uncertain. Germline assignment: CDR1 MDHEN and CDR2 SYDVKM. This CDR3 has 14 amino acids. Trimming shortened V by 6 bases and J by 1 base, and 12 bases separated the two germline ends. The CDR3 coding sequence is TGTGCCAGCAGCTCCACTACTCATAACTATGGCTACACCTTC. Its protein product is CASSSTTHNYGYTF.

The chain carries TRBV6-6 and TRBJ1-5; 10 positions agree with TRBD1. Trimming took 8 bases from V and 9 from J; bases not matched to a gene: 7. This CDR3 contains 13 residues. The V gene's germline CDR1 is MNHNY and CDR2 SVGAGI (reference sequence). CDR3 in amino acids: CASGTGENRPQHF. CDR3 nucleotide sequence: TGTGCCAGCGGGACAGGGGAGAACAGGCCCCAGCATTTT.

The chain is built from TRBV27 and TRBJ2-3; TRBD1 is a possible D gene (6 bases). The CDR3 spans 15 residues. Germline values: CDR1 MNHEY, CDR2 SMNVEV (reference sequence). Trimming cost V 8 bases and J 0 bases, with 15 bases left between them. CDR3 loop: CASASSRGSTDTQYF. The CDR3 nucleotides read TGTGCCAGCGCCTCGTCGAGGGGGAGCACAGATACGCAGTATTTT.

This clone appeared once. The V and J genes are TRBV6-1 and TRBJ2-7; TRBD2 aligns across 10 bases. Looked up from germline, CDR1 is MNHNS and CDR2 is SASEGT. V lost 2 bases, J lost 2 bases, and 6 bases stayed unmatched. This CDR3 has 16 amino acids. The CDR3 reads CASSERASGRAYEQYF. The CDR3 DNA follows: TGTGCCAGCAGTGAACGGGCAAGCGGGAGGGCCTACGAGCAGTACTTC.

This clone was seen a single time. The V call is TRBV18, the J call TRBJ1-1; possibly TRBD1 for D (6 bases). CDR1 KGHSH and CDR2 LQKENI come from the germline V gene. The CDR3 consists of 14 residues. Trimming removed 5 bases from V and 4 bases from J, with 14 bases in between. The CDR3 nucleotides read TGTGCCAGCTCATCTCAGGGGTACTCCACTGAAGCTTTCTTT. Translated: CASSSQGYSTEAFF.

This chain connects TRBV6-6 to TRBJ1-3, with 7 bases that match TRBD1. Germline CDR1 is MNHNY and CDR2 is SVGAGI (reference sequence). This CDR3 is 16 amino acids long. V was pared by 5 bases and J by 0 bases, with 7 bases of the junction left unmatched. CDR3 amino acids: CASSTRDRFSGNTIYF. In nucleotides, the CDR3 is TGTGCCAGCAGTACCCGGGACAGATTCTCTGGAAACACCATATATTTT.

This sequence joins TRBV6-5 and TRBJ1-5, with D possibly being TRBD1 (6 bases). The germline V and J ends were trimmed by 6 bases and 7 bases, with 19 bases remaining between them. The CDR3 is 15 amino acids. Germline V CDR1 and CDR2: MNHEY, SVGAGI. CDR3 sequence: CASRKTGHRGQPQHF. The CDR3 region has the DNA TGTGCCAGCAGAAAAACGGGACACCGTGGGCAGCCCCAGCATTTT.

CDR3 sequence: CASYVTGGRAGNTIYF. CDR3 in DNA: TGTGCCAGCTACGTGACTGGGGGCAGGGCTGGAAACACCATATATTTT. The rearrangement uses TRBV28 and TRBJ1-3; the D gene is possibly TRBD1 (6 bases). V shed 8 bases and J shed 2 bases, with 19 bases lying between them. This CDR3 spans 16 amino acids. The germline V gene has CDR1 MDHEN and CDR2 SYDVKM.

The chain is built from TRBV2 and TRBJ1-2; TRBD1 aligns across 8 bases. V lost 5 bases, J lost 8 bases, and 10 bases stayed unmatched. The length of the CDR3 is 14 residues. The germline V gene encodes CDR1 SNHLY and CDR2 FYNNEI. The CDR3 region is CASSYLQGARGYTF. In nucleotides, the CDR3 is TGTGCCAGCAGTTATCTTCAGGGGGCGCGGGGCTACACCTTC.

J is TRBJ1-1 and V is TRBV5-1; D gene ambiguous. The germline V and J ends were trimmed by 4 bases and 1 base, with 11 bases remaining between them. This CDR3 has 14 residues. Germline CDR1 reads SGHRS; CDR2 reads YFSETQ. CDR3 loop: CASSPALENTEAFF. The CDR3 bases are TGCGCCAGCAGCCCCGCTTTAGAGAACACTGAAGCTTTCTTT.